This TCR beta chain was recovered during a study of low-dose radiotherapy and immunotherapy resistance in tumors. Turning to the study itself: The study gave Cohort 2 1 Gy per fraction every two weeks, totaling 13 Gy over 26 weeks.

This clonotype appeared many times. It is likely a read error, because the conserved phenylalanine at the end of the CDR3 is missing. The DNA is omitted, as the CDR3 cannot be located on it reliably, and the CDR3 follows TCRdb's listing. Both ends counted, the CDR3 spans 11 residues. The germline V gene encodes CDR1 MDHEN and CDR2 SYDVKM. As for time point: before trial treatment. Covering alpha and beta chains, TRAV- and TRBV-specific primers were used for the first-strand cDNA. For amplifying TCRs, the PCR ran for about 19 cycles with Phusion, which was used together with a constant-region primer and the adapter on the V primers. TCRdb ran MiXCR on the reads and lists one entry per CDR3 protein. The sample includes 85,000 to 100,000 distinct CDR3 sequences, under 9.5% of them seen just once.

The sequence came from a male donor with prostate cancer. The input for sequencing was PBMCs, taken before treatment. The chain combines TRBV28 with TRBJ2-1; the table's D call, TRBD1, has no DNA check behind it. CDR3 loop: CASSQKSGTAE.